The T cell receptor (beta chain) under discussion was sequenced for a study of shared clonotypes between healthy human individuals (dated by TCRdb to 2020 to 2022). In the study overall: The cohort included three men and a couple of women between 18 and 49 years of age. Libraries were prepared and TCR repertoires were sequenced by different laboratories using diverse techniques, in order to increase sequencing depth and limit assay-specific biases. To estimate repertoire size and how much clonotype sharing occurs between individuals, the study deeply sequenced the blood TCR repertoires of about five healthy adults. For each donor, CD4 naive and CD4 memory were each given three plates, CD8 naive was given two plates, and CD8 memory was given one plate. Between about 0.9 and 9 billion PBMCs per donor were obtained by leukapheresis. The research as a whole found: Across a few donors, approximately 4.6% of naive CD4, 3.5% of naive CD8, around 2.5% of memory CD4, and about 0.4% of memory CD8 clonotypes were shared. Estimated clonotype richness was generally larger for naive than for memory subsets. Sampling was restricted to blood, and TCR repertoires in tissue are likely to differ from TCR repertoires in blood. Compared with non-shared clonotypes, the clonotypes found in all four sorted-subset donors had higher generation probabilities. Incomplete sequencing was indicated by rarefaction of sorted-subset datasets, despite the large sequencing depth. Pairwise subsampling led to the expectation that sequencing depth would affect the degree of clonotype sharing among donors. The genetic and exposure-history diversity represented was limited by the small number of donors.

With regard to this clone: Its specific antigen is unknown. Base qualities are not provided; no much larger clone lies one nucleotide away.

CDR1 and CDR2 (ENHRY, SYGVKD) derive from the germline V gene. Its CDR3 holds 14 amino acids, cysteine through phenylalanine. This entry keeps only the CDR3 DNA: 42 bases, framed from base 1. V has 6 bases trimmed and J has 2 bases trimmed; junction bases matching no gene number 6. The donors were healthy, HIV-negative adults who had no recently reported acute infections or vaccinations. Every donor was a Caucasian adult residing in Nashville, Tennessee, USA. CD4+ T cells were enriched by magnetic negative selection; naive cells were then positively selected on CD45RA, and the negative fraction formed the memory subset. After blood collection by leukapheresis, PBMCs were isolated using Ficoll-Histopaque density gradient centrifugation and then cryopreserved in the vapor phase of liquid nitrogen. Purity and quantity of every magnetically sorted T cell population were checked by analytical flow cytometry. Each sorted fraction had its genomic DNA isolated and then quantified by UV absorbance on a Nanodrop 2000c.

TCR CDR3 regions were amplified from genomic DNA by multiplex PCR using the deep immunoSEQ assay. Genomic DNA extracted from each cell subset was distributed evenly over all wells of several immunoSEQ 96-well plates, and each plate served as one replicate. Each replicate PCR for sorted subsets received roughly 0.2 ug genomic DNA, equal to about 29,000 T cell genomes. The purified libraries were quantified using a Qubit 3.0 fluorometer, sized with a Bioanalyzer 2100, and then quantified again using the KAPA Library Quantification kit. A separate single-read 150-cycle Illumina NextSeq 550 flow cell was used to sequence each immunoSEQ 96-well plate. In the authors' own workflow: Because the immunoSEQ output held only junctional sequences and lacked quality scores, the filtering could not match the filtering applied to full-length reads. Sequences were annotated with PyIR, a Python wrapper for IgBLAST v1.9, using IMGT germline references to assign V/J genes and CDR3. Reads were removed for weak V/J assignments (E-value above 1e-6), missing CDR3, stop codons, out-of-frame junctions, or ambiguous translated residues. A V3J clonotype was defined by an identical inferred V gene, J gene, and CDR3 amino acid sequence. The percentage overlap between two repertoires was calculated by dividing the number of shared unique clonotypes by the size of the smaller repertoire. RTK rarefaction, the Chao1 estimator, and Recon v2.1 estimates of unobserved clonotypes were used to assess repertoire richness. Generation probabilities for all TCRbeta clonotypes obtained by the gDNA method from a few donors were computed using OLGA. This is the immuneACCESS table as TCRdb keeps it, with only in-frame sequences that have V and J called. A part of the clones is gone; compared with another copy, unresolved V genes explain less than half, and the rest is unexplained. The DNA was the basis for D and trimming; V, J and clone size are from that table. Recorded for this sample are 2 million to 2.5 million clones; roughly 92% of them occurred a single time. The top ten clones comprise 0.37% of the sample.

The sequence was obtained from a man between 18 and 29 years old in good health. Some clones in this sample may be carry-over from other donors' samples. This chain joins TRBV10-3 to TRBJ1-1; the central 7 bases match TRBD1. What was sequenced was naive CD4+ T cells from PBMCs. In light of the paper, this sample's cell subset or site label describes: CD45RA+ positively selected. The CDR3 region has the sequence CAIRTDRTNTEAFF. The nucleotide sequence is given as TGTGCCATCAGAACGGACAGGACCAACACTGAAGCTTTCTTT.